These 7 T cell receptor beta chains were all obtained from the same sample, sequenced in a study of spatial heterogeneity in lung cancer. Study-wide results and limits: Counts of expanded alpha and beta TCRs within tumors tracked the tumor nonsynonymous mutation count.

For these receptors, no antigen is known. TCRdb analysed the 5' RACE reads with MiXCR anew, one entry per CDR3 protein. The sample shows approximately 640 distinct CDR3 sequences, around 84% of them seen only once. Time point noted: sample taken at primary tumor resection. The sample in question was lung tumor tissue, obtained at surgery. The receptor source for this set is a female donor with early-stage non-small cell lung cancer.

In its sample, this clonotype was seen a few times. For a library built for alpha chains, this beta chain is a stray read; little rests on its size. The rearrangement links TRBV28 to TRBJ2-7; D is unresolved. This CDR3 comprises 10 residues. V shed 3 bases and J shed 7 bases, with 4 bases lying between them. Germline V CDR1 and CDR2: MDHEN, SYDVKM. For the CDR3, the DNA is TGTGCCAGCAGTTTGGGGGAGCAGTACTTC. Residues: CASSLGEQYF.

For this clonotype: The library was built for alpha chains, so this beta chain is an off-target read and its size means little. CDR3 in amino acids: CSVESLAGAGDEQFF. The CDR3 region has the DNA TGCAGCGTTGAAAGTCTAGCGGGAGCCGGGGATGAGCAGTTCTTC. The V gene is TRBV29-1, the J gene TRBJ2-1, with TRBD2 matching 10 bases. The CDR3 is 15 amino acids. Germline-derived CDR1 and CDR2 are SQVTM and ANQGSEA. The trim removed 2 bases at V and 8 bases at J, leaving 9 bases unmatched.

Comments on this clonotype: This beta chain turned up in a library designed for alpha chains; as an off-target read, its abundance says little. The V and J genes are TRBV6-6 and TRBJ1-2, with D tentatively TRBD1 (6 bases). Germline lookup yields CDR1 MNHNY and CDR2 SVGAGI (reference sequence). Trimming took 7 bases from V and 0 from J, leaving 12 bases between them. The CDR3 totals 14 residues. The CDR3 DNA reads TGTGCCAGCACCCCTGCAGGGGCTAACTATGGCTACACCTTC. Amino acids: CASTPAGANYGYTF.

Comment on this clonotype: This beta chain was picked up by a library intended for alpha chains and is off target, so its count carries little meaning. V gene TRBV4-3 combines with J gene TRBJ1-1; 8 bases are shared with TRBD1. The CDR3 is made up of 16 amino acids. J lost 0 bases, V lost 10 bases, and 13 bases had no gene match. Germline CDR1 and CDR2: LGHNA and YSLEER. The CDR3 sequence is CATNSGGEEMNTEAFF. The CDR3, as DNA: TGCGCCACCAACTCAGGGGGCGAGGAGATGAACACTGAAGCTTTCTTT.

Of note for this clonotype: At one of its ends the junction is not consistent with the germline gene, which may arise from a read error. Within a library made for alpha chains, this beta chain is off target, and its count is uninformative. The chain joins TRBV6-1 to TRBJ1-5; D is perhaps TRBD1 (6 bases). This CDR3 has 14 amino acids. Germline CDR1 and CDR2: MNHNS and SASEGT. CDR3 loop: CTSGPGHTNQPQHF. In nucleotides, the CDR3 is TGTACCAGCGGCCCGGGACATACAAATCAGCCCCAGCATTTT.

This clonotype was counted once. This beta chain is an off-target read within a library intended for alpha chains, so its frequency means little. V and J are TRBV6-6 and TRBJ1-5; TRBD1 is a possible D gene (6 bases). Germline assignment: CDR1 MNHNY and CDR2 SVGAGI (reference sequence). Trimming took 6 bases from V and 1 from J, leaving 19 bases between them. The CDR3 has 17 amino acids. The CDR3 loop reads CASSYILQGGSNQPQHF. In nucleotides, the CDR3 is TGTGCCAGCAGCTACATATTACAGGGAGGAAGCAATCAGCCCCAGCATTTT.

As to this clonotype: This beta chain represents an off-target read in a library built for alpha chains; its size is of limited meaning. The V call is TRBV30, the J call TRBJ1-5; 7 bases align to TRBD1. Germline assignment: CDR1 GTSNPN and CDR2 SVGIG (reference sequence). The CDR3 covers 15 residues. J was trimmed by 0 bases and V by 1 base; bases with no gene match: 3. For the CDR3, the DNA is TGTGCCTGGAGTGCCCGACAGGGTAGCAATCAGCCCCAGCATTTT. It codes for CAWSARQGSNQPQHF.